Following are 30 T cell receptor beta chains from one sample sequenced in a study of diagnostic markers for celiac disease. TCRdb reanalyzed the reads and collapses them to one entry per CDR3 protein, without DNA. The specimen's table records approximately 800 distinct CDR3 sequences. The sample comprised either unsorted cells or a sorted T cell fraction (not recorded which). The source of these receptors is a human donor. This table probably holds off-target reads from a library built for another chain.

The rearrangement joins TRBV30 to TRBJ1-2. This CDR3 has 15 residues. CDR1 is GTSNPN and CDR2 is SVGIG in the germline V gene (reference sequence). CDR3 sequence reads: CAWSVLIFDHYGYTF.

The chain is built from TRBV5-6 and TRBJ2-1; TCRdb's D gene call, TRBD2, goes unchecked for lack of DNA. There are 16 residues in the CDR3. Per the germline V gene, CDR1 is SGHDT and CDR2 is YYEEEE. The CDR3 loop reads CASSRERGRIYNEQFF.

The V gene is TRBV5-1, the J gene TRBJ1-1; without DNA, the TCRdb call of TRBD1 cannot be checked. The CDR3 totals 15 residues. CDR1 is SGHRS and CDR2 is YFSETQ in the germline V gene. CDR3 loop: CASSSVQGMDTEAFF.

The chain employs TRBV5-1 and TRBJ1-3; TCRdb's D gene call, TRBD1, goes unchecked for lack of DNA. This CDR3 is 14 amino acids long. Germline loops: CDR1 SGHRS, CDR2 YFSETQ. The CDR3 sequence is CASSLTGTGNTIYF.

This clonotype shows up as medium-sized by frequency. The rearrangement links TRBV16 to TRBJ1-4. CDR1 KGHSY and CDR2 FQNENV come from the germline V gene. CDR3 length: 14 residues. The CDR3 sequence is CASSQSREWEKLFF.

The J gene is TRBJ2-7, the V gene TRBV18; the D gene TCRdb calls, TRBD2, cannot be checked with no DNA. The CDR3 has 15 amino acids. Germline V gives CDR1 KGHSH, CDR2 LQKENI. CDR3 loop: CASSPTSGQTYEQYF. The variable domain in full, with the rest retrieved from reference TRBV18 and TRBJ2-7, is NAGVMQNPRHLVRRRGQEARLRCSPMKGHSHVYWYRQLPEEGLKFMVYLQKENIIDESGMPKERFSAEFPKEGPSILRIQQVVRGDSAAYFCASSPTSGQTYEQYFGPGTRLTVT.

The chain combines TRBV5-1 with TRBJ1-6; there is no DNA to check the TCRdb D call of TRBD1. Germline values: CDR1 SGHRS, CDR2 YFSETQ. There are 16 residues in the CDR3. The CDR3 here is CASSLPKGQLNSPLHF.

The chain is built from TRBV18 and TRBJ2-1; TCRdb outputs TRBD2, but without DNA this stays unchecked. Germline assignment: CDR1 KGHSH and CDR2 LQKENI. This CDR3 is built from 17 residues. The CDR3: CASSLLAGGSSYNEQFF.

This clonotype is labeled large (0.1 to 1%) based on frequency. The chain is built from TRBV30 and TRBJ2-1; there is no DNA to check the TCRdb D call of TRBD2. Germline lookup yields CDR1 GTSNPN and CDR2 SVGIG (reference sequence). The CDR3 is 14 residues long. CDR3 residues: CAWSNSGGWNEQFF.

The J gene is TRBJ2-1, the V gene TRBV3-1. CDR1 is LGHDT, CDR2 YNNKEL, per germline (reference sequence). This CDR3 is built from 15 residues. This CDR3 reads CASSRADLSYNEQFF.

V gene TRBV6-5 combines with J gene TRBJ2-3. From germline, CDR1 is MNHEY and CDR2 SVGAGI. The CDR3 covers 13 residues. The CDR3 reads CASSYSGTDTQYF.

The chain recombines TRBV7-2 with TRBJ1-2. The CDR3 consists of 17 residues. Germline V gene lookup returns CDR1 SGHTA and CDR2 FQGNSA. CDR3: CASSFGMVRQGNYGYTF.

The rearrangement uses TRBV2 and TRBJ1-1; TCRdb's D call, TRBD1, is unchecked because there is no DNA. The CDR3 has 14 residues. Germline V lookup: CDR1 SNHLY, CDR2 FYNNEI. CDR3 region: CASTRDRGNTEAFF. Full variable domain (remainder filled in from reference TRBV2 and TRBJ1-1): EPEVTQTPSHQVTQMGQEVILRCVPISNHLYFYWYRQILGQKVEFLVSFYNNEISEKSEIFDDQFSVERPDGSNFTLKIRSTKLEDSAMYFCASTRDRGNTEAFFGQGTRLTVV.

In terms of frequency, this clonotype is medium-sized. J is TRBJ1-4 and V is TRBV25-1. The germline CDR1 and CDR2 sequences are MGHDK and SYGVNS. This CDR3 has 15 amino acids. CDR3 loop: CASSDSMRFDEKLFF.

This clonotype is deemed medium-sized by its frequency. The rearrangement joins TRBV27 to TRBJ2-1. Germline assignment: CDR1 MNHEY and CDR2 SMNVEV (reference sequence). This CDR3 has 12 amino acids. CDR3 sequence: CASSLLGNEQFF.

The gene calls are TRBV11-2 and TRBJ2-3. The CDR3 has 12 residues. Germline CDR1 and CDR2: SGHAT and FQNNGV. The CDR3 is CASSFGGNTQYF.

Measured by frequency, this clonotype is medium-sized. CDR3 loop: CASSLAPQGAYTEAFF. The chain joins TRBV5-1 to TRBJ1-1; checking the TCRdb D call of TRBD1 is not possible without DNA. The CDR3 sequence is 16 residues long. Germline CDR1 reads SGHRS; CDR2 reads YFSETQ.

The genes are TRBV20-1 and TRBJ2-7; TCRdb calls TRBD2, which cannot be checked without DNA. Per germline, CDR1 DFQATT and CDR2 SNEGSKA (reference sequence). The CDR3 extends over 15 amino acids. CDR3 region: CSGQTGTSGAYEQYF.

Judged by frequency, this clonotype is medium-sized. The genes are TRBV10-2 and TRBJ2-1; TCRdb indicates TRBD2, and absent DNA this call remains unverified. CDR1 is WSHSY and CDR2 is SAAADI in the germline V gene. There are 14 residues in the CDR3. CDR3 region: CASRAQFSYNEQFF.

This clonotype ranks as medium-sized in terms of frequency. CDR3 sequence reads: CASSEATRAYEQYF. V gene TRBV10-2 combines with J gene TRBJ2-7. From germline, CDR1 is WSHSY and CDR2 SAAADI. The CDR3 totals 14 residues.

This clonotype ranks as medium-sized in terms of frequency. The V gene is TRBV5-1, the J gene TRBJ2-1; TCRdb's assignment of TRBD2 cannot be checked, as there is no DNA. In germline, CDR1 is SGHRS, CDR2 YFSETQ. CDR3 length: 15 residues. The chain's CDR3 is CASSFRDSLINEQFF.

This rearrangement joins TRBV5-4 to TRBJ2-5; the D gene TCRdb calls, TRBD1, cannot be checked with no DNA. From germline, CDR1 is SGHNT and CDR2 YYREEE (reference sequence). This CDR3 region has 14 residues. The CDR3 reads CASSRKDRAETQYF.

The V call is TRBV20-1, the J call TRBJ2-5; TCRdb calls TRBD1, which cannot be checked without DNA. Germline V gene lookup returns CDR1 DFQATT and CDR2 SNEGSKA (reference sequence). The CDR3 covers 14 residues. The CDR3 spells CSAPGGLPGETQYF.

The chain has TRBV6-2 or TRBV6-3 and TRBJ1-3. Germline CDR1 reads MNHEY; CDR2 reads SVGEGT. CDR3 size: 14 residues. Here the CDR3 reads CASSLQGPGNTIYF.

This chain connects TRBV3-1 to TRBJ1-2; the D gene TCRdb calls, TRBD1, cannot be checked with no DNA. Per the germline V gene, CDR1 is LGHDT and CDR2 is YNNKEL (reference sequence). The CDR3 has 14 residues. This CDR3 reads CASTLTGFGYGYTF.

CDR3 loop: CSAPSADYTDTQYF. The genes are TRBV20-1 and TRBJ2-3; with no DNA, the TCRdb D assignment of TRBD2 cannot be verified. Looked up from germline, CDR1 is DFQATT and CDR2 is SNEGSKA (reference sequence). This CDR3 comprises 14 residues.

The chain recombines TRBV5-1 with TRBJ2-7; TCRdb reports TRBD2, a call that lacks DNA to check it against. Germline assignment: CDR1 SGHRS and CDR2 YFSETQ. The CDR3 consists of 13 residues. CDR3 amino acids: CASRGTTTGEQYF.

The rearrangement joins TRBV5-1 to TRBJ2-7; TCRdb returns TRBD2, unconfirmable since there is no DNA. CDR1 is SGHRS and CDR2 is YFSETQ in the germline V gene. CDR3 length equals 15 residues. CDR3 protein: CASSLGGLYDHEQYF.

V and J are TRBV20-1 and TRBJ2-5; TCRdb designates TRBD1, a call that cannot be tested without DNA. CDR1 DFQATT and CDR2 SNEGSKA come from the germline V gene (reference sequence). The CDR3 spans 17 residues. The CDR3 region is CSARDVAARRGQETQYF.

The chain joins TRBV20-1 to TRBJ2-1. This CDR3 spans 13 amino acids. Germline-derived CDR1 and CDR2 are DFQATT and SNEGSKA (reference sequence). Here the CDR3 reads CSARQWGYNEQFF.